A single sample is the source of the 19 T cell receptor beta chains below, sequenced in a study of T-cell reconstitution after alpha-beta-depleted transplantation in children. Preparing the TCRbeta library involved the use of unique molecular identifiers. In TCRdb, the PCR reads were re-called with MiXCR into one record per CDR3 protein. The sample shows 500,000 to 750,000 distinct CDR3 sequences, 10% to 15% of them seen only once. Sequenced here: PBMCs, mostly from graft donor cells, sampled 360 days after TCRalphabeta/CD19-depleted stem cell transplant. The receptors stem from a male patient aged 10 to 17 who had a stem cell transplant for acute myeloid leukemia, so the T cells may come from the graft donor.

CDR3 sequence (DNA): TGCAGCGTTGATGGCCTAGCGGGGGGCTACGAGCAGTACTTC. Protein sequence: CSVDGLAGGYEQYF. The V and J genes are TRBV29-1 and TRBJ2-7; 11 nucleotides align to TRBD2. Germline trimming cut 3 bases from V and 3 bases from J; bases unmatched to any gene: 4. Germline CDR1 is SQVTM and CDR2 is ANQGSEA. The CDR3 has 14 amino acids.

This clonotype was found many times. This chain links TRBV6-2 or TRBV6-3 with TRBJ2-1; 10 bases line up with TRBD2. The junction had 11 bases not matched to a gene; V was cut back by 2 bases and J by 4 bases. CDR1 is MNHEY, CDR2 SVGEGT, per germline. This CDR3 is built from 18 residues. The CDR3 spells CASSYKLVGLAAYNEQFF. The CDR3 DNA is TGTGCCAGCAGTTACAAGCTAGTAGGACTAGCGGCTTACAATGAGCAGTTCTTC.

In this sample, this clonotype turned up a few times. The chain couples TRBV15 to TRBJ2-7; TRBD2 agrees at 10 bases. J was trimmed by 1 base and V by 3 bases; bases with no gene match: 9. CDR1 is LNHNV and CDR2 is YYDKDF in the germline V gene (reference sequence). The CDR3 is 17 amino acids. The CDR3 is CATSSYLASGGSYEQYF. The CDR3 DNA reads TGTGCCACCAGCAGCTACCTAGCTAGCGGGGGTTCCTACGAGCAGTACTTC.

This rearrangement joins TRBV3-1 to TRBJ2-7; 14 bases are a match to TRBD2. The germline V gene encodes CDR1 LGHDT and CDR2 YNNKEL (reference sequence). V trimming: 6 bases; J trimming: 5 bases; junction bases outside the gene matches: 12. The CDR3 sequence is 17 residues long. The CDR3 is CASSYTGPGLAGDEQYF. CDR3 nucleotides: TGTGCCAGCAGTTATACGGGCCCGGGACTAGCGGGAGACGAGCAGTACTTC.

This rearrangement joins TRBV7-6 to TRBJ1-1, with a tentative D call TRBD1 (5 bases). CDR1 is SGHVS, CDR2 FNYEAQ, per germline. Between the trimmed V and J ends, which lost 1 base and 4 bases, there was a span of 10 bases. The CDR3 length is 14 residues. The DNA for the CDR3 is TGTGCCAGCAGCTTAGTGGGGGGGAGCACTGAAGCTTTCTTT. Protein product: CASSLVGGSTEAFF.

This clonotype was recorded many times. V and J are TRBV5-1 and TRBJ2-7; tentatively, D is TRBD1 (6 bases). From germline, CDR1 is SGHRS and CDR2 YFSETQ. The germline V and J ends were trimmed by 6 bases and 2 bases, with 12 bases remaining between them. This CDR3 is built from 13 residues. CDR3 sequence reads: CASNVQGTYEQYF. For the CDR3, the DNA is TGCGCCAGCAATGTTCAGGGGACCTACGAGCAGTACTTC. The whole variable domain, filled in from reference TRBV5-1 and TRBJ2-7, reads KAGVTQTPRYLIKTRGQQVTLSCSPISGHRSVSWYQQTPGQGLQFLFEYFSETQRNKGNFPGRFSGRQFSNSRSEMNVSTLELGDSALYLCASNVQGTYEQYFGPGTRLTVT.

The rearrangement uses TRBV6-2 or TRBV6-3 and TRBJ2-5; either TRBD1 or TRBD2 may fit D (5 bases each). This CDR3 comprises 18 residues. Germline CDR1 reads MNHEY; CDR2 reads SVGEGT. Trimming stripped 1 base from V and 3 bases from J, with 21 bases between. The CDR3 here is CASSYWAGSGSEKETQYF. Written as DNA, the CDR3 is TGTGCCAGCAGTTACTGGGCAGGGTCGGGATCCGAGAAAGAGACCCAGTACTTC.

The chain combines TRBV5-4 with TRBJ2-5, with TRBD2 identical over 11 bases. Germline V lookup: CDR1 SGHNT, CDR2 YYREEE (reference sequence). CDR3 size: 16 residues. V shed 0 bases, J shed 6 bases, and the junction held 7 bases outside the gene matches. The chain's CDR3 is CASSLEASGRSKTQYF. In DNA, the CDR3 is TGTGCCAGCAGCTTGGAGGCTAGCGGGAGGTCCAAGACCCAGTACTTC.

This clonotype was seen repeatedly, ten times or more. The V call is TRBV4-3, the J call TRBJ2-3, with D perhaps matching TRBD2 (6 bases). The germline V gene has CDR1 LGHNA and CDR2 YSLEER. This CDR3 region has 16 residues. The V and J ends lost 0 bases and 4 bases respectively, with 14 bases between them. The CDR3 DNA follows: TGCGCCAGCAGCCAAGATTGGCTGGGGGGTCCAGATACGCAGTATTTT. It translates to CASSQDWLGGPDTQYF.

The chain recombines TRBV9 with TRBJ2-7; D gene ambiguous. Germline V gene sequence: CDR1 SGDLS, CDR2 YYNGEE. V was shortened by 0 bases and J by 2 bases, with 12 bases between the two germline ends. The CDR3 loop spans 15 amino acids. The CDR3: CASSVEGRSTYEQYF. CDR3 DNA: TGTGCCAGCAGCGTAGAAGGACGGTCTACCTACGAGCAGTACTTC.

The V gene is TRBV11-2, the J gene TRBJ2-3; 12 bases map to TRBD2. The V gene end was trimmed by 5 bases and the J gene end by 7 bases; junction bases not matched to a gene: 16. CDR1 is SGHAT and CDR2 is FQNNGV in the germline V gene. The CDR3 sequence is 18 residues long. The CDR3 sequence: CASSRTLGLAGRQNTQYF. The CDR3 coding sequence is TGTGCCAGCAGCCGGACGTTAGGACTAGCGGGAAGGCAGAATACGCAGTATTTT.

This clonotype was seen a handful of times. The chain's CDR3 is CASSTRDSGQETQYF. Here the CDR3 DNA reads TGTGCCAGCAGCACCCGGGATAGCGGCCAAGAGACCCAGTACTTC. The V and J genes are TRBV7-2 and TRBJ2-5; D possibly corresponds to TRBD2 (6 bases). The CDR3 is 15 amino acids. The V and J ends lost 5 bases and 1 base respectively, with 14 bases between them. Germline V CDR1 and CDR2: SGHTA, FQGNSA.

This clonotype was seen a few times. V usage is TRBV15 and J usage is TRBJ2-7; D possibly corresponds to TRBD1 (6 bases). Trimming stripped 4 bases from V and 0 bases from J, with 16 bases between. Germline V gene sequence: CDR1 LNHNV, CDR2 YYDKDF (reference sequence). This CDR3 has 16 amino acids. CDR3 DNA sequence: TGTGCCACCAGCACTCGACAGGACTTCACCTCCTACGAGCAGTACTTC. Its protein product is CATSTRQDFTSYEQYF.

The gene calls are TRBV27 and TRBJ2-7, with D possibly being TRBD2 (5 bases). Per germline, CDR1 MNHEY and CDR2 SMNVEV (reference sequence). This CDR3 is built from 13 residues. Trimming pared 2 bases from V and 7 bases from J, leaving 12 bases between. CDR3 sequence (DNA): TGTGCCAGCAGTTTAGGTCGGGGTCAAGAGCAGTACTTC. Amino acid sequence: CASSLGRGQEQYF.

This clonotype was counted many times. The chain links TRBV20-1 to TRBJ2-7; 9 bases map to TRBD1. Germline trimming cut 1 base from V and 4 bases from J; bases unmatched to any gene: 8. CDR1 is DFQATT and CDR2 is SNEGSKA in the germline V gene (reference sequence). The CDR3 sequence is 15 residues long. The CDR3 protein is CSARAPGQGPYEQYF. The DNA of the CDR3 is TGCAGTGCTAGAGCCCCGGGACAGGGACCGTACGAGCAGTACTTC.

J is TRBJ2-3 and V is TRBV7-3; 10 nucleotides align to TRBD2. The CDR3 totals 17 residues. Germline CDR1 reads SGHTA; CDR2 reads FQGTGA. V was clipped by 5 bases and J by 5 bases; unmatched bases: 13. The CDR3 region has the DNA TGTGCCAGCAGCCGGTCCGGGGGAGCGGGAGGGGAAGATACGCAGTATTTT. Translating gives CASSRSGGAGGEDTQYF.

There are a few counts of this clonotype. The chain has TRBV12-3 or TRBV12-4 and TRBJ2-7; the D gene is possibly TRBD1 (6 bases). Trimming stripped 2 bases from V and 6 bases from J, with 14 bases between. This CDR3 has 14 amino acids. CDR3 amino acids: CASSLQGRSREQYF. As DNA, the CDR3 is TGTGCCAGCAGTTTACAGGGGAGAAGTCGCGAGCAGTACTTC.

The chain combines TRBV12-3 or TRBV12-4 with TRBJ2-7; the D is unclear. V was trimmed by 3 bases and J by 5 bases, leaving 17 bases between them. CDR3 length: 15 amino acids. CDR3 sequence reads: CASSLEPRLKNEQYF. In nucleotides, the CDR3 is TGTGCCAGCAGTTTGGAACCGCGGTTGAAAAACGAGCAGTACTTC.

The CDR3 coding sequence is TGTGCCAGCAGCTTAGGACGGAGACTTACCTACGAGCAGTACTTC. Translated, it gives CASSLGRRLTYEQYF. The rearrangement uses TRBV7-2 and TRBJ2-7, with unresolved D. With 1 base removed from V and 2 bases from J, the gap between germline ends came to 12 bases. Per germline, CDR1 SGHTA and CDR2 FQGNSA. CDR3 length: 15 amino acids. The full variable domain, its missing parts supplied by reference TRBV7-2 and TRBJ2-7, is GAGVSQSPSNKVTEKGKDVELRCDPISGHTALYWYRQSLGQGLEFLIYFQGNSAPDKSGLPSDRFSAERTGGSVSTLTIQRTQQEDSAVYLCASSLGRRLTYEQYFGPGTRLTVT.